The entry below gives a single T cell receptor (beta chain) sequence along with its context. Its target is unknown. Ipilimumab CTLA-4 blockade and focal radiation were given to patients with chemo-refractory metastatic non-small-cell lung cancer. The assay was immunoSEQ multiplex PCR, and TCRdb's table has in-frame clones only and misses some. The sample carries roughly 76,000 clones, 74% recorded once. The data belong to a study of radiotherapy plus CTLA-4 blockade in lung cancer. Study information: Overall, 15% to 20% of patients showed an objective response, while over 30% attained disease control.

V was shortened by 5 bases and J by 0 bases, with 11 bases between the two germline ends. The CDR3 length is 15 residues. In germline, CDR1 is LNHDA, CDR2 SQIVND (reference sequence). General observations from the study: Among blood TCR repertoires after radiotherapy plus ipilimumab, tumor-derived clones expanded. Early shifts in blood T cell clones, with interferon-beta, reportedly predicted response best.

Sequencing was performed on peripheral blood, taken from a patient treated with radiotherapy plus ipilimumab. The chain links TRBV19 to TRBJ1-3, with D perhaps TRBD1 (5 bases). The origin of this receptor is a human donor with non-small cell lung cancer whose response to radiotherapy plus ipilimumab could not be evaluated. In DNA form, the CDR3 reads TGTGCCAGTAGTGGAAGACAGTTCTCTGGAAACACCATATATTTT. The encoded protein is CASSGRQFSGNTIYF.